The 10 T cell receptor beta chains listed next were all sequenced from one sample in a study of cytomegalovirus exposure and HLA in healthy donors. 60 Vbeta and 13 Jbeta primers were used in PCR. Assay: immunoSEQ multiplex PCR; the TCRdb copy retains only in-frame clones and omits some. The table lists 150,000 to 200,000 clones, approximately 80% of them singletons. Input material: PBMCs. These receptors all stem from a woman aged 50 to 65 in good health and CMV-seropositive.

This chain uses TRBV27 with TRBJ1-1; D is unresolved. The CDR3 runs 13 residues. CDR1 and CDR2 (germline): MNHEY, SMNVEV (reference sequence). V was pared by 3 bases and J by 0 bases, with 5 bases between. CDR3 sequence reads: CASSFNLNTEAFF. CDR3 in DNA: TGTGCCAGCAGTTTCAATCTGAACACTGAAGCTTTCTTT.

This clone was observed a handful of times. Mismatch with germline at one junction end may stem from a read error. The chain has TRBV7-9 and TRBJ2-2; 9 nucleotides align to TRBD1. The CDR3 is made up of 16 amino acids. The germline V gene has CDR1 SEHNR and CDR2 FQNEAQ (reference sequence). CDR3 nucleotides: TGTTCCAGCAGCCCCGGGACAGGGAAACGCACCGGGGAGCTGTTTTTT. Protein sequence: CSSSPGTGKRTGELFF.

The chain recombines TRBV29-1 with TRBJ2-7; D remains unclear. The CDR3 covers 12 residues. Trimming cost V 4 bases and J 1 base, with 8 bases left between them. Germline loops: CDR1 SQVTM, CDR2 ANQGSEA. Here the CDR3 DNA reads TGCAGCGTTGCCCATCAATCCTACGAGCAGTACTTC. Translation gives CSVAHQSYEQYF.

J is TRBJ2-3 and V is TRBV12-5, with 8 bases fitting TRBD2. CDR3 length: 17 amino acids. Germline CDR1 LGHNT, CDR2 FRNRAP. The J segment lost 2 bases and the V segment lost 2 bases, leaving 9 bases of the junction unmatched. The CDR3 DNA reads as TGTGCTAGTGGTTTGCCTCAGCGGGGGCGTCACACAGATACGCAGTATTTT. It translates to CASGLPQRGRHTDTQYF. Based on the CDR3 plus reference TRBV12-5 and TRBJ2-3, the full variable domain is DARVTQTPRHKVTEMGQEVTMRCQPILGHNTVFWYRQTMMQGLELLAYFRNRAPLDDSGMPKDRFSAEMPDATLATLKIQPSEPRDSAVYFCASGLPQRGRHTDTQYFGPGTRLTVL.

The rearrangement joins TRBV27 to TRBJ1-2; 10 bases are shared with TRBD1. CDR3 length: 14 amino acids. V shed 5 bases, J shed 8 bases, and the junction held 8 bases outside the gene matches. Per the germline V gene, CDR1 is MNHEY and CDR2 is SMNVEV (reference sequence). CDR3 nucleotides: TGTGCCAGCAGTGCCTGGACAGGGGGGATAGGCTACACCTTC. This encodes CASSAWTGGIGYTF.

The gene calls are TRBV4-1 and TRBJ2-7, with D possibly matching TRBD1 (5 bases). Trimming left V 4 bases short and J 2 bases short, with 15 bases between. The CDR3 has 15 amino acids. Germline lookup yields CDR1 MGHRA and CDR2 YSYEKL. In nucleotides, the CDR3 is TGCGCCAGCAGCCCTCTACAGGTGAAACCCTACGAGCAGTACTTC. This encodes CASSPLQVKPYEQYF.

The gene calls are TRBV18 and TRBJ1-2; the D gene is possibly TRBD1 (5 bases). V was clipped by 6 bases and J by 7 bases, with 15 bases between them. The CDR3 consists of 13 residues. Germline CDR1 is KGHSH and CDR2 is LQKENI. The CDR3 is CASSRTGQVGYTF. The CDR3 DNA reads TGTGCCAGCTCCCGTACCGGACAAGTTGGCTACACCTTC.

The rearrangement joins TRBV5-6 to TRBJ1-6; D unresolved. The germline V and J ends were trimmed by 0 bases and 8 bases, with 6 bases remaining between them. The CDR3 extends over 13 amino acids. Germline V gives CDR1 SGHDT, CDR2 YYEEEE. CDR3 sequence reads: CASSLDRYSPLHF. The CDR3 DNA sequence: TGTGCCAGCAGCTTGGACAGATATTCACCCCTCCACTTT. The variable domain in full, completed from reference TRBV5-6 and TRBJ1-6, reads DAGVTQSPTHLIKTRGQQVTLRCSPKSGHDTVSWYQQALGQGPQFIFQYYEEEERQRGNFPDRFSGHQFPNYSSELNVNALLLGDSALYLCASSLDRYSPLHFGNGTRLTVT.

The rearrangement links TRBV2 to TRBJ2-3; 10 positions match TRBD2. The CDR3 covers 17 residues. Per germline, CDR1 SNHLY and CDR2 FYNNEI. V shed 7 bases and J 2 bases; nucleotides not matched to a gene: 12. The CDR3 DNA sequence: TGTGCCAGCACCCGAAATCTAGCGGGGGTAAACACAGATACGCAGTATTTT. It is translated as CASTRNLAGVNTDTQYF.

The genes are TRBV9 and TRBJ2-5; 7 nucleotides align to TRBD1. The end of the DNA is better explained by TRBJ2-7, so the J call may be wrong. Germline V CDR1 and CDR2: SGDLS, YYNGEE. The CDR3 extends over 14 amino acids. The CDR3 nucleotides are TGTGCCAGCAGCGCCGGGACAGTCTCCTACGAGCAGTACTTC. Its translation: CASSAGTVSYEQYF.